This TCR beta chain was profiled in a study of T-cell memory formation after mild COVID-19. TCRdb recomputed calls from the 5' RACE reads with MiXCR, one row per CDR3 protein. The data show over 400,000 distinct CDR3 sequences, under 25% seen once. In its sample, this clonotype was seen a few times. CDR3 length: 14 residues. V lost 0 bases to trimming and J lost 5 bases, with 9 bases between them. CDR1 and CDR2 from the germline V gene are SGHRS and YFSETQ. This receptor was taken from an adult woman who had mild COVID-19 (a few samples of this study predate the infection). Cell type and time point are not known. The sequencing input was PBMCs or a T cell subset sorted from them (not recorded which). The V and J genes are TRBV5-1 and TRBJ2-1; no reliable D call. CDR3 loop: CASSLGSSDNEQFF. The CDR3 DNA sequence: TGCGCCAGCAGCTTGGGGTCGTCCGACAATGAGCAGTTCTTC.